The next 22 T cell receptor beta chains were all read from a single sample in a study of blood T cell repertoires in COVID-19. Measured with immunoSEQ multiplex PCR; TCRdb has only the in-frame clones, and not every one. The sample records 50,000 to 65,000 clones, 72% being singletons. The sequencing input was peripheral blood. The source is a woman in her seventies with COVID-19, enrolled during active disease.

The chain employs TRBV25-1 and TRBJ1-3; no clear D. Germline CDR1 and CDR2: MGHDK and SYGVNS. Trimming pared 1 base from V and 4 bases from J, leaving 11 bases between. CDR3 length equals 15 residues. CDR3 in DNA: TGTGCCAGCAGTGAATGGACCACGGGAGGAAACACCATATATTTT. It translates to CASSEWTTGGNTIYF.

This sequence joins TRBV2 and TRBJ2-7, with 10 bases fitting TRBD2. The trim removed 2 bases at V and 3 bases at J, leaving 1 base unmatched. This CDR3 has 14 residues. Germline CDR1 SNHLY, CDR2 FYNNEI. CDR3 residues: CASSESGRVYEQYV. As DNA, the CDR3 is TGTGCCAGCAGTGAAAGCGGGAGGGTCTACGAGCAGTACGTC.

The rearrangement joins TRBV10-3 to TRBJ2-3; 7 bases map to TRBD1. The V segment lost 6 bases and the J segment 1 base; nucleotides outside the gene matches: 7. Germline CDR1 is ENHRY and CDR2 is SYGVKD. CDR3 length: 15 residues. In DNA form, the CDR3 reads TGTGCCATCAGACGAACCGGGACAGGCACAGATACGCAGTATTTT. It is translated as CAIRRTGTGTDTQYF.

CDR3 DNA sequence: TGCGCCAGCAGCCACCCCGAGGGCTACACCTTC. It specifies CASSHPEGYTF. The genes are TRBV23-1 and TRBJ1-2; D uncertain. TRBV23-1 is reported as an ORF; its role is uncertain. The CDR3 is made up of 11 amino acids. With 6 bases removed from V and 8 bases from J, the gap between germline ends came to 10 bases.

This clone has just a few counts. J is TRBJ2-5 and V is TRBV7-8; unclear D gene. The CDR3 has 14 amino acids. Germline CDR1 reads SGHVS; CDR2 reads FQNEAQ. V lost 1 base and J lost 9, with 15 bases in between. The DNA of the CDR3 is TGTGCCAGCAGCTTAGGCCTCCACAGTTTAGCCCAGTACTTC. Protein: CASSLGLHSLAQYF.

This clone was seen only a few times. V usage is TRBV4-3 and J usage is TRBJ2-1; TRBD2 might be the D (6 bases). Trimming removed 3 bases at V and 1 base at J, with 16 bases between. Looked up from germline, CDR1 is LGHNA and CDR2 is YSLEER. This CDR3 region has 17 residues. The CDR3 region has the DNA TGCGCCAGCAGCCACGAAACCGGGACTGGGTCCTACAATGAGCAGTTCTTC. Translated, it gives CASSHETGTGSYNEQFF.

V gene TRBV28 combines with J gene TRBJ2-7; 7 nucleotides line up with TRBD1. Losses at the gene ends were 7 bases for V and 4 bases for J; bases not matched to a gene: 7. The CDR3 contains 13 residues. Germline lookup yields CDR1 MDHEN and CDR2 SYDVKM. CDR3 in amino acids: CASKGTEKYEQYV. The CDR3 nucleotides read TGTGCCAGCAAGGGGACAGAGAAATACGAGCAGTACGTC.

The chain employs TRBV6-5 and TRBJ2-7, with D maybe TRBD1 (6 bases). The CDR3 sequence is 15 residues long. CDR1 is MNHEY and CDR2 is SVGAGI in the germline V gene. The V gene lost 7 bases and the J gene lost 2 bases, with 18 bases spanning the gap. Written as DNA, the CDR3 is TGTGCCAGCACTCAAGAGGGGGATACGGCCTACGAGCAGTACTTC. It yields the protein CASTQEGDTAYEQYF.

The CDR3 nucleotides read TGTGCCAGTAGTTTCCAGGGGGATACGCAGTATTTT. Protein product: CASSFQGDTQYF. The chain is built from TRBV19 and TRBJ2-3; maybe TRBD1 (6 bases). V lost 5 bases, J lost 6 bases, and 9 bases lay in between. This CDR3 region has 12 residues. Germline CDR1 reads LNHDA; CDR2 reads SQIVND (reference sequence).

V usage is TRBV5-6 and J usage is TRBJ2-1; D may be TRBD1 (6 bases). CDR1 is SGHDT and CDR2 is YYEEEE in the germline V gene. The CDR3 totals 16 residues. The V end was cut by 4 bases, the J end by 0 bases, with 14 bases between. CDR3 nucleotides: TGTGCCAGCAGCCGGTCGAGGGGGTTCTCCTACAATGAGCAGTTCTTC. It is translated as CASSRSRGFSYNEQFF.

This clone is a singleton in its sample. The chain has TRBV9 and TRBJ2-2, with 8 bases fitting TRBD1. Germline V lookup: CDR1 SGDLS, CDR2 YYNGEE. The CDR3 has 16 amino acids. V was clipped by 0 bases and J by 6 bases; unmatched bases: 7. The CDR3 spells CASSVVRTGSPGELFF. CDR3 DNA: TGTGCCAGCAGCGTAGTCAGGACAGGGTCGCCCGGGGAGCTGTTTTTT.

The V call is TRBV27, the J call TRBJ2-1; possibly TRBD1 for D (6 bases). The V and J ends lost 8 bases and 8 bases respectively, with 10 bases between them. Germline-derived CDR1 and CDR2 are MNHEY and SMNVEV (reference sequence). This CDR3 spans 11 amino acids. The CDR3 is CASSKGDEQFF. For the CDR3, the DNA is TGTGCCAGCTCTAAGGGGGATGAGCAGTTCTTC.

This chain connects TRBV7-2 to TRBJ2-3, with 8 nucleotides matching TRBD2. There are 16 residues in the CDR3. Per germline, CDR1 SGHTA and CDR2 FQGNSA. V shed 5 bases, J shed 3 bases, and the junction held 10 bases outside the gene matches. CDR3 bases: TGTGCCAGCAGCGGTAGGACTAGCACAATAACAGATACGCAGTATTTT. This gives the protein CASSGRTSTITDTQYF.

This clone was detected once. The J gene is TRBJ2-2, the V gene TRBV3-1 (or the pseudogene TRBV3-2); possible D gene TRBD2, 6 bases. V shed 6 bases and J shed 5 bases, with 19 bases lying between them. CDR3 length equals 16 residues. In germline, CDR1 is LGHDT, CDR2 YNNKEL (reference sequence). This chain's CDR3 is CASSTGVAEKTGELFF. CDR3 coding DNA: TGTGCCAGCAGTACGGGAGTAGCGGAAAAGACCGGGGAGCTGTTTTTT.

The chain carries TRBV7-9 and TRBJ2-1; D is unclear. Deletions cut 1 base from V and 0 bases from J, with 7 bases between. Germline lookup yields CDR1 SEHNR and CDR2 FQNEAQ (reference sequence). CDR3 size: 15 residues. CDR3 DNA: TGTGCCAGCAGCTTAGGACAAATCTCCTACAATGAGCAGTTCTTC. It codes for CASSLGQISYNEQFF.

The chain combines TRBV19 with TRBJ1-1; 7 bases map to TRBD1. V lost 3 bases, J lost 3 bases, and 1 base stayed unmatched. CDR3 size: 13 residues. Germline lookup yields CDR1 LNHDA and CDR2 SQIVND (reference sequence). The CDR3 sequence is CASSMGTDTEAFF. In DNA, the CDR3 is TGTGCCAGTAGTATGGGGACAGACACTGAAGCTTTCTTT.

The rearrangement links TRBV11-3 to TRBJ2-1, with 7 nucleotides matching TRBD2. Germline CDR1 and CDR2: SGHNT and YENEEA. This CDR3 region has 13 residues. V was clipped by 5 bases and J by 8 bases; unmatched bases: 6. In DNA form, the CDR3 reads TGTGCCAGCAGCGCCAGACTAGCCCATGAGCAGTTCTTC. It is translated as CASSARLAHEQFF. The complete variable domain, with remaining parts taken from reference TRBV11-3 and TRBJ2-1, reads EAGVVQSPRYKIIEKKQPVAFWCNPISGHNTLYWYLQNLGQGPELLIRYENEEAVDDSQLPKDRFSAERLKGVDSTLKIQPAELGDSAVYLCASSARLAHEQFFGPGTRLTVL.

V is TRBV9 and J is TRBJ1-3; 8 nucleotides line up with TRBD1. V was pared by 3 bases and J by 7 bases, with 9 bases of the junction left unmatched. CDR3 length: 15 residues. Germline values: CDR1 SGDLS, CDR2 YYNGEE. The CDR3 sequence: CASSAGGGGGNTIYF. Here the CDR3 DNA reads TGTGCCAGCAGCGCAGGGGGCGGTGGTGGGAACACCATATATTTT.

The rearrangement joins TRBV4-1 to TRBJ2-2, with TRBD2 matching over 7 bases. The V gene's germline CDR1 is MGHRA and CDR2 YSYEKL. CDR3 length equals 15 residues. The ends lost 4 bases at V and 6 bases at J; junction bases unmatched: 8. In DNA form, the CDR3 reads TGCGCCAGCAGCCTGGGACTAAACCCGTCCGGGGAGCTGTTTTTT. Translation gives CASSLGLNPSGELFF.

The gene calls are TRBV6-5 and TRBJ2-3, with a tentative D call TRBD2 (5 bases). In germline, CDR1 is MNHEY, CDR2 SVGAGI. V lost 8 bases to trimming and J lost 6 bases, with 9 bases between them. The CDR3 is 11 amino acids. The CDR3 spells CASGSGDTQYF. The CDR3 nucleotides are TGTGCCAGCGGCTCGGGGGATACGCAGTATTTT.

The genes are TRBV7-2 and TRBJ2-5; the D gene is possibly TRBD1 (6 bases). The V and J ends lost 4 bases and 2 bases respectively, with 11 bases between them. The CDR3 consists of 14 residues. CDR1 and CDR2 from the germline V gene are SGHTA and FQGNSA. CDR3 coding DNA: TGTGCCAGCAGCTGGGGGACATTTCAAGAGACCCAGTACTTC. Residues: CASSWGTFQETQYF.

Only a few counts were recorded for this clone. The J gene is TRBJ2-1, the V gene TRBV10-3; D might be TRBD1 (5 bases). The germline V gene encodes CDR1 ENHRY and CDR2 SYGVKD. V shed 5 bases and J shed 7 bases, with 18 bases lying between them. There are 15 residues in the CDR3. The CDR3 here is CAISKQLSSGNEQFF. In DNA, the CDR3 is TGTGCCATCAGTAAACAGCTCTCTTCAGGGAATGAGCAGTTCTTC.